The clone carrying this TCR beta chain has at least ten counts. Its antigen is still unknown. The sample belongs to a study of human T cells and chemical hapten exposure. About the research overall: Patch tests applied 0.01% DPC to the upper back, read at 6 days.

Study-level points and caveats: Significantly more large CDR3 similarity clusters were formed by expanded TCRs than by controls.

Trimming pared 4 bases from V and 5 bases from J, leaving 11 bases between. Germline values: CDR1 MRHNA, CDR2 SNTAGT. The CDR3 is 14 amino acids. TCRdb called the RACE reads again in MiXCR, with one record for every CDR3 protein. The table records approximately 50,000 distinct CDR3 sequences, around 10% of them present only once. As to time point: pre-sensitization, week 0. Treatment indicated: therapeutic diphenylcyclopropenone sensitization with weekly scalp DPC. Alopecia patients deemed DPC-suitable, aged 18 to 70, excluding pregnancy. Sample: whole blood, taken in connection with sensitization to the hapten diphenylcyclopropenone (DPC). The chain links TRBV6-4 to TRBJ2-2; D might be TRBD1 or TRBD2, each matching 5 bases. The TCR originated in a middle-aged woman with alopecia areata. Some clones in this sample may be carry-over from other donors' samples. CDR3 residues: CASSVAGTTGELFF. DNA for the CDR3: TGTGCCAGCAGTGTGGCCGGGACGACCGGGGAGCTGTTTTTT.